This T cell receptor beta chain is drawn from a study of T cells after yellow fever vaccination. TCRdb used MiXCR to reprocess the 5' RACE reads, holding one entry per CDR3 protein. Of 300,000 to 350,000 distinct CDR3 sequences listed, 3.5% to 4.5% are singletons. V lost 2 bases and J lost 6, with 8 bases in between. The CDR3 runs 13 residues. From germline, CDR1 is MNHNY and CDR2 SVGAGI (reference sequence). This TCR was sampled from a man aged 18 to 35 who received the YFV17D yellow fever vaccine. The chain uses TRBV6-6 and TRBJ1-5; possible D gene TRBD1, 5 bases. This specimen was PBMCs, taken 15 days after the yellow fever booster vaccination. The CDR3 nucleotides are TGTGCCAGCAGTTACCAGGGAAGTCAGCCCCAGCATTTT. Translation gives CASSYQGSQPQHF.